This entry describes one T cell receptor beta chain. The target antigen is unknown. Germline-derived CDR1 and CDR2 are SEHNR and FQNEAQ (reference sequence). The CDR3 consists of 13 residues. Trimming stripped 4 bases from V and 6 bases from J, with 10 bases between. Primers for the PCR totalled 60 Vbeta and 13 Jbeta. Using immunoSEQ multiplex PCR, the repertoire was profiled, and TCRdb retains in-frame clones only, with some absent. The table lists under 200,000 clones. This record comes from a study of cytomegalovirus exposure and HLA in healthy donors. Study-level findings and limits: Some segments of the V type, notably TRBV6-2 and TRBV6-3, were excluded as indistinguishable. Immune exposure was documented only through CMV serostatus. Specific recognition of CMV antigens was confirmed in vitro for a few chains (all CMV-associated). Reported findings show TCR beta sequences accurately forecast HLA-A and HLA-B alleles in most subjects.

This clonotype was obtained from a young man in good health and CMV-seronegative. The chain uses TRBV7-9 and TRBJ2-1, with D perhaps TRBD2 (5 bases). Sequenced material: PBMCs. The CDR3: CASSSLLANEQFF. As DNA, the CDR3 is TGTGCCAGCAGCTCTCTCCTAGCCAATGAGCAGTTCTTC.